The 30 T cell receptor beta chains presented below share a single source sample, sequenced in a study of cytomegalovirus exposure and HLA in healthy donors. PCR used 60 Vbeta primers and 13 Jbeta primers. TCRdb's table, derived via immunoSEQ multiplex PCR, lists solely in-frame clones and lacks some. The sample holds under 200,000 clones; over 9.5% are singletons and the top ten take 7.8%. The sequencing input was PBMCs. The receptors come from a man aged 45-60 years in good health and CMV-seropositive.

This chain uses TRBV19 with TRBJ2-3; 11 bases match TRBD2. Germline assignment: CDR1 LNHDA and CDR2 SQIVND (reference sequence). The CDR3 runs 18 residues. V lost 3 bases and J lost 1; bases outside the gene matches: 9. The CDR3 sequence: CASSMPKLAGGRTDTQYF. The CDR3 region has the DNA TGTGCCAGTAGTATGCCCAAGCTAGCGGGGGGTCGCACAGATACGCAGTATTTT.

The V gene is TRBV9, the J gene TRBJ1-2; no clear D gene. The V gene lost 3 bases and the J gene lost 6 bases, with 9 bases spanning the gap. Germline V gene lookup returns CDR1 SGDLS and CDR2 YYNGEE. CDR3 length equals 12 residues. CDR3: CASSARLDGYTF. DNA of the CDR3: TGTGCCAGCAGCGCCCGTCTCGATGGCTACACCTTC.

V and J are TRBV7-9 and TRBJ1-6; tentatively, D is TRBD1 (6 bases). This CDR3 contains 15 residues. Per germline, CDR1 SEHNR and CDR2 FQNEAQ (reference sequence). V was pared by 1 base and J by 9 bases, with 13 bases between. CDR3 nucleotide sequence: TGTGCCAGCAGCTTAGATCTGGGGGCCGGTTCACCCCTCCACTTT. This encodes CASSLDLGAGSPLHF.

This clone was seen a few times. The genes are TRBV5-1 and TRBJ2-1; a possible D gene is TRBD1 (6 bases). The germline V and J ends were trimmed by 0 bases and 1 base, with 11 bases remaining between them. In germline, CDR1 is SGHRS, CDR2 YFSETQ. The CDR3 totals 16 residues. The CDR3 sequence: CASSLVAGASYNEQFF. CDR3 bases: TGCGCCAGCAGCTTGGTCGCAGGGGCGTCCTACAATGAGCAGTTCTTC.

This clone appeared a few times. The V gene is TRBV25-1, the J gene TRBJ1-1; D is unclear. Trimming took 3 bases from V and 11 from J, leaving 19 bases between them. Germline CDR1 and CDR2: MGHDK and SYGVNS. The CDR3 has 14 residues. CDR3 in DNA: TGTGCCAGCAGTGACCTCGGGAGCGGTCGAAGTGCTTTCTTT. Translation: CASSDLGSGRSAFF. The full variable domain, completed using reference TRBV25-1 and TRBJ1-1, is EADIYQTPRYLVIGTGKKITLECSQTMGHDKMYWYQQDPGMELHLIHYSYGVNSTEKGDLSSESTVSRIRTEHFPLTLESARPSHTSQYLCASSDLGSGRSAFFGQGTRLTVV.

As DNA, the CDR3 is TGTGCCAGCAGTTACTCCCGTCATCAGCCCCAGCATTTT. It specifies CASSYSRHQPQHF. The chain is built from TRBV6-5 and TRBJ1-5; D gene unclear. There are 13 residues in the CDR3. Trimming cost V 0 bases and J 5 bases, with 5 bases left between them. The germline gives CDR1 MNHEY, CDR2 SVGAGI.

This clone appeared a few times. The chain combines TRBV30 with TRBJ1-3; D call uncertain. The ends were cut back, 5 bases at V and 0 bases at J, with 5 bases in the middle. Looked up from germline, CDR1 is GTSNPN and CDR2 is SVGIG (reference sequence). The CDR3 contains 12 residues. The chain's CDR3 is CAWGSSGNTIYF. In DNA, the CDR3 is TGTGCCTGGGGCAGCTCTGGAAACACCATATATTTT.

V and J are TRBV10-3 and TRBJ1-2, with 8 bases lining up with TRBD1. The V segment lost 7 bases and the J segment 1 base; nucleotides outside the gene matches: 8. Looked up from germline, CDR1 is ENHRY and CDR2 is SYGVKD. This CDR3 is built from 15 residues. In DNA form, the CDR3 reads TGTGCCATCACCGAACAGGGGGACTTTAACTATGGCTACACCTTC. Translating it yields CAITEQGDFNYGYTF.

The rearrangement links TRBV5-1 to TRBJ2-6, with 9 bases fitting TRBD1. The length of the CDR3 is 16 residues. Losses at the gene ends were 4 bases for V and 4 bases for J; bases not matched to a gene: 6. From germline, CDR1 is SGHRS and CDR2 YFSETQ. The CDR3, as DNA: TGCGCCAGCAGCCTACAGGGGGCGCAAGGGGCCAACGTCCTGACTTTC. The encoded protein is CASSLQGAQGANVLTF.

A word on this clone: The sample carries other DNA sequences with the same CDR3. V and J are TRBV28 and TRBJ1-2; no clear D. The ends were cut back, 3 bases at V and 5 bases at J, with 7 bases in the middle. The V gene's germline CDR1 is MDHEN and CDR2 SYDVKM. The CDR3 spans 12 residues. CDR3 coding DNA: TGTGCCAGCAGTTTGCCCGGGTATGGCTACACCTTC. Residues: CASSLPGYGYTF.

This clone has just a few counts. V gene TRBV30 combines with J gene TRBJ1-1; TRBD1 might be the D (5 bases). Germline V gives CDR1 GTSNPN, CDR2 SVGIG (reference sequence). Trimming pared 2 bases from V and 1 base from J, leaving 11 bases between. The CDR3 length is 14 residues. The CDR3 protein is CAWSLWTPNTEAFF. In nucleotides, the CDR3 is TGTGCCTGGAGTTTATGGACACCGAACACTGAAGCTTTCTTT.

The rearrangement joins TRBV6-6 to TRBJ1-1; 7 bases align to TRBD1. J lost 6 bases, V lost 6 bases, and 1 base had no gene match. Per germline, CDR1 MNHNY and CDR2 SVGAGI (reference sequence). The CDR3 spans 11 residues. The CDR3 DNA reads TGTGCCAGCAGAGGGACAGCTGAAGCTTTCTTT. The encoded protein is CASRGTAEAFF.

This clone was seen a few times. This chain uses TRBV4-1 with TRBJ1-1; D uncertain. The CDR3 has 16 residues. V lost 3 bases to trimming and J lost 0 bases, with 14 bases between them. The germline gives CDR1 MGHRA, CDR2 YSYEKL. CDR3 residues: CASSQDQRYMNTEAFF. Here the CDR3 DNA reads TGCGCCAGCAGCCAGGATCAGCGTTATATGAACACTGAAGCTTTCTTT.

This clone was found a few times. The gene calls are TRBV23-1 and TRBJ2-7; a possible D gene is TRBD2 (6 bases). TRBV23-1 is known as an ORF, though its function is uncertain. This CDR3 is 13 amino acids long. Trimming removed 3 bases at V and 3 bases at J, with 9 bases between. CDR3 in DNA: TGCGCCAGCAGTCAGGAGGGGCACTACGAGCAGTACGTC. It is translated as CASSQEGHYEQYV.

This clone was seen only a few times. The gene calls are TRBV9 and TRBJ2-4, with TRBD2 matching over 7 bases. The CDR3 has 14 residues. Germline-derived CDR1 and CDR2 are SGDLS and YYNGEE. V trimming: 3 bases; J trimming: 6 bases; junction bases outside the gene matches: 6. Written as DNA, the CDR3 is TGTGCCAGCAGCGCTACTAGCGAGGCAAACATTCAGTACTTC. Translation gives CASSATSEANIQYF.

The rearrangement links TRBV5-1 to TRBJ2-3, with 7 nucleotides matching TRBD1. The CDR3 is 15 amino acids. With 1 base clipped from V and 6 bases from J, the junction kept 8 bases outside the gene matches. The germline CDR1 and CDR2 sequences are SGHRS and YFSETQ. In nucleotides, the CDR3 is TGCGCCAGCAGCTTGAGGACAGGTGGAGGTGATACGCAGTATTTT. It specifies CASSLRTGGGDTQYF.

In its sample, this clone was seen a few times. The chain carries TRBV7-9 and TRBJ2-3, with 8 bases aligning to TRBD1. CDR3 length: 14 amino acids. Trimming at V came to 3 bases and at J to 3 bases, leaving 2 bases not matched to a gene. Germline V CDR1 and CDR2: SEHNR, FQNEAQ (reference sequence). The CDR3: CASSLDRETDTQYF. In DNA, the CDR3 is TGTGCCAGCAGCTTGGACAGGGAAACAGATACGCAGTATTTT.

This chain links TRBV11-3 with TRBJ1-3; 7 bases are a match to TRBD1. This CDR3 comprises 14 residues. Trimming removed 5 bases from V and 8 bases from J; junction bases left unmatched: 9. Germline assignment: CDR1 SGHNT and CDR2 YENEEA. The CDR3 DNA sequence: TGTGCCAGCAGCCGGACAGGCTGGAAGGACACCATATATTTT. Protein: CASSRTGWKDTIYF.

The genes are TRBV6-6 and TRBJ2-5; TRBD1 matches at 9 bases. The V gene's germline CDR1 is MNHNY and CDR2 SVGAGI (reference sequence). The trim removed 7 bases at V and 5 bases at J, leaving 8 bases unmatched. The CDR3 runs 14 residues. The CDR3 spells CASTPMTGGETQYF. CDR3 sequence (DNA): TGTGCCAGCACCCCAATGACAGGGGGGGAGACCCAGTACTTC.

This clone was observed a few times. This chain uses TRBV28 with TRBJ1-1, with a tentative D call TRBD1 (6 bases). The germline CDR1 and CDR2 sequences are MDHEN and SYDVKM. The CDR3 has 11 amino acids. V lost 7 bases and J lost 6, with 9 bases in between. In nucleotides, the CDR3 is TGTGCCAGCAATCACAGGGCTGAAGCTTTCTTT. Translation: CASNHRAEAFF.

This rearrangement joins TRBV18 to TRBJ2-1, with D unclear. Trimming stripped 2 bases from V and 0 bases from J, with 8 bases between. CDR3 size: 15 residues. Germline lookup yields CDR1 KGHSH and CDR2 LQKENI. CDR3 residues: CASSPAAISYNEQFF. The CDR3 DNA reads TGTGCCAGCTCACCAGCCGCTATCTCCTACAATGAGCAGTTCTTC.

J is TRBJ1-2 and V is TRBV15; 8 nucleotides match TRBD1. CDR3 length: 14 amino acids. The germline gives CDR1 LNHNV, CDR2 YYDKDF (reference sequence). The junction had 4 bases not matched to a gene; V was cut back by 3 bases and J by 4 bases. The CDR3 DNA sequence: TGTGCCACCAGCAGCAACAGGGGGGCCTATGGCTACACCTTC. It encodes CATSSNRGAYGYTF.

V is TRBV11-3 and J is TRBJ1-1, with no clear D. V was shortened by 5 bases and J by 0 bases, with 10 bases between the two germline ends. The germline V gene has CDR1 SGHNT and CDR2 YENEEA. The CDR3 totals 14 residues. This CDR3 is CASSPERLNTEAFF. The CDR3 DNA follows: TGTGCCAGCAGCCCAGAGAGGTTGAACACTGAAGCTTTCTTT. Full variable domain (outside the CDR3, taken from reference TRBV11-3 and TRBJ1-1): EAGVVQSPRYKIIEKKQPVAFWCNPISGHNTLYWYLQNLGQGPELLIRYENEEAVDDSQLPKDRFSAERLKGVDSTLKIQPAELGDSAVYLCASSPERLNTEAFFGQGTRLTVV.

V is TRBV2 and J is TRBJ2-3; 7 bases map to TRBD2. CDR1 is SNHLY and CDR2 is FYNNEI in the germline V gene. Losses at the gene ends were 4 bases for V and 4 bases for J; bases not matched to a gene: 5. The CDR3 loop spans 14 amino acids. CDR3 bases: TGTGCCAGCAGTGGGGGGGGTAGGGCAGATACGCAGTATTTT. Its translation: CASSGGGRADTQYF.

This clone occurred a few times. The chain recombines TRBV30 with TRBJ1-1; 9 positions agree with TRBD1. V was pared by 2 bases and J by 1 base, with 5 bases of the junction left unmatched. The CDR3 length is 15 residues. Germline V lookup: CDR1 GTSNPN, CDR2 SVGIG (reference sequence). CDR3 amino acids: CAWSHGQGRNTEAFF. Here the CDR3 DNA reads TGTGCCTGGAGTCACGGACAGGGGCGGAACACTGAAGCTTTCTTT. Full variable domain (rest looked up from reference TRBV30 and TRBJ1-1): SQTIHQWPATLVQPVGSPLSLECTVEGTSNPNLYWYRQAAGRGLQLLFYSVGIGQISSEVPQNLSASRPQDRQFILSSKKLLLSDSGFYLCAWSHGQGRNTEAFFGQGTRLTVV.

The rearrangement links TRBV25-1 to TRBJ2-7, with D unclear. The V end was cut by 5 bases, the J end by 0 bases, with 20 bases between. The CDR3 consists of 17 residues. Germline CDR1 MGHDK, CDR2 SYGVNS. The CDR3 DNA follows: TGTGCCAGCAGTAAATCACGATCCACGGCTAGCTCCTACGAGCAGTACTTC. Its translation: CASSKSRSTASSYEQYF.

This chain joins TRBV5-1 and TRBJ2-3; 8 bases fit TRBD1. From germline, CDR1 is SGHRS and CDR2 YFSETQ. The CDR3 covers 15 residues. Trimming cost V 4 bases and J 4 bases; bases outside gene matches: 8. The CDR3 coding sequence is TGCGCCAGCAGCCTACGGACAGGGAATGCAGATACGCAGTATTTT. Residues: CASSLRTGNADTQYF.

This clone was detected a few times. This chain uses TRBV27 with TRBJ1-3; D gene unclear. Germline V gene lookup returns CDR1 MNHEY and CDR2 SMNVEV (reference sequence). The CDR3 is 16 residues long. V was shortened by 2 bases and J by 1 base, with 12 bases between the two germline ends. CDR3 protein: CASSLNGSPSGNTIYF. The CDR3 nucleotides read TGTGCCAGCAGTTTAAATGGGAGCCCGTCTGGAAACACCATATATTTT.

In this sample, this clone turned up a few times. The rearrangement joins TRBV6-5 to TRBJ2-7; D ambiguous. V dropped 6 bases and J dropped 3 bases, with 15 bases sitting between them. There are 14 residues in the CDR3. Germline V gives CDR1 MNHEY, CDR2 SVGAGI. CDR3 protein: CASSPSVGSYEQYV. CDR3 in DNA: TGTGCCAGCAGCCCTTCGGTCGGTAGCTACGAGCAGTACGTC.

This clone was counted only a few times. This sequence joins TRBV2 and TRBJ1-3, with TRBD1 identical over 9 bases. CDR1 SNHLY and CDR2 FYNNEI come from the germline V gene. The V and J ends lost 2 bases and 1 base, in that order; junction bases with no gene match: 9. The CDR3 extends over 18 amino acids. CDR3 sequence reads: CASSEMGTGISSGNTIYF. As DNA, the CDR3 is TGTGCCAGCAGTGAAATGGGGACAGGGATTTCGTCTGGAAACACCATATATTTT.